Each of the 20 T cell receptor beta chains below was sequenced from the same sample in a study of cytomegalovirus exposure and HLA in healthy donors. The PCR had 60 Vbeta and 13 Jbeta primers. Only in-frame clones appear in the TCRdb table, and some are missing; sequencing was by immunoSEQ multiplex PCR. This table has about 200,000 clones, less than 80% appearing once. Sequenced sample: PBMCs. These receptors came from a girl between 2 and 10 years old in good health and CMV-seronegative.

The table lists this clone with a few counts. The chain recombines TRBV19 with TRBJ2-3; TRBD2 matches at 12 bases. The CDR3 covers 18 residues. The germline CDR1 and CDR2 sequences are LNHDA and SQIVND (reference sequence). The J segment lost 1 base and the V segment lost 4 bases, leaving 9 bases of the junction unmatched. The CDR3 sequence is CASSTLLRLAGGTDTQYF. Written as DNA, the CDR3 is TGTGCCAGTAGTACCCTCCTAAGACTAGCGGGGGGCACAGATACGCAGTATTTT.

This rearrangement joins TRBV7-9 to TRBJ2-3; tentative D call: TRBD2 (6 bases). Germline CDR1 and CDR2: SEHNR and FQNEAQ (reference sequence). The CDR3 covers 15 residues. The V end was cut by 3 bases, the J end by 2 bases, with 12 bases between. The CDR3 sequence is CASSLARGLTDTQYF. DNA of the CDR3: TGTGCCAGCAGCTTGGCGCGGGGTCTCACAGATACGCAGTATTTT.

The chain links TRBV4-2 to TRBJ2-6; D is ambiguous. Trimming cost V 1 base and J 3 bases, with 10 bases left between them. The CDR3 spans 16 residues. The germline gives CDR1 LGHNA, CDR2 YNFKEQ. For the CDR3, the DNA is TGTGCCAGCAGCCAAGTCTCGAGCTATGGGGCCAACGTCCTGACTTTC. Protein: CASSQVSSYGANVLTF.

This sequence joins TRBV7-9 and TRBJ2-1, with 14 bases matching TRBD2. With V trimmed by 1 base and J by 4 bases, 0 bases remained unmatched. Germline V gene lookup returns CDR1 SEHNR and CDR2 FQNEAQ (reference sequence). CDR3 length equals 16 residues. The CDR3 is CASSLGLAGGYNEQFF. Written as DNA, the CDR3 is TGTGCCAGCAGCTTAGGACTAGCGGGAGGGTACAATGAGCAGTTCTTC.

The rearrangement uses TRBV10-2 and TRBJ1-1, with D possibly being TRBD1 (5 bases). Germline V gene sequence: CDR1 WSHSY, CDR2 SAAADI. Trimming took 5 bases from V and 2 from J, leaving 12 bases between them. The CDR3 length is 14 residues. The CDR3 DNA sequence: TGCGCCAGCAGTACAGTACAGGAAAACACTGAAGCTTTCTTT. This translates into CASSTVQENTEAFF.

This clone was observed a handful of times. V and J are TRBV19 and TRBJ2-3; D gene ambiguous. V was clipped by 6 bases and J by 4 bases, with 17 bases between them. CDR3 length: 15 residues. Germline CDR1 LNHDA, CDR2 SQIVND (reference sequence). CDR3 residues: CASRTSMARPDTQYF. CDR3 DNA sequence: TGTGCCAGTAGAACCTCAATGGCTAGACCAGATACGCAGTATTTT.

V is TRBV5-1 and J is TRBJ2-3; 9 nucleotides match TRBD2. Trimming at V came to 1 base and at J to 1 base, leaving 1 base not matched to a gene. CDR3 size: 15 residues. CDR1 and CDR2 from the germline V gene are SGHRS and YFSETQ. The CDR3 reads CASSLRGGGTDTQYF. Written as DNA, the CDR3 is TGCGCCAGCAGCTTGCGCGGGGGGGGCACAGATACGCAGTATTTT.

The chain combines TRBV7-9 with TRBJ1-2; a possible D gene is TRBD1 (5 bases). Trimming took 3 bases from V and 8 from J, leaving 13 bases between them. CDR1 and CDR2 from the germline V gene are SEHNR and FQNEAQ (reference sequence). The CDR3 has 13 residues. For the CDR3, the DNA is TGTGCCAGCAGCTTTGGGGGGACCCGCGGCTACACCTTC. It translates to CASSFGGTRGYTF.

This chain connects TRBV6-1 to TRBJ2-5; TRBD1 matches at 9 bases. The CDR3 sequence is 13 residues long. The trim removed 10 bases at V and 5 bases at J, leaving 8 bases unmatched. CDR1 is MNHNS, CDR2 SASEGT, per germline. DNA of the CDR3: TGTGCCACCCTAACAGGGGGCCGTGAGACCCAGTACTTC. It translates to CATLTGGRETQYF.

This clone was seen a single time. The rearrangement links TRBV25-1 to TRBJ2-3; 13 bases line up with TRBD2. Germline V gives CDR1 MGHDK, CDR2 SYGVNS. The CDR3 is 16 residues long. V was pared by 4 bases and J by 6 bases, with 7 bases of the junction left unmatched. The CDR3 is CASSGTSGGGGDTQYF. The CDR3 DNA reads TGTGCCAGCAGTGGAACTAGCGGGGGGGGCGGCGATACGCAGTATTTT.

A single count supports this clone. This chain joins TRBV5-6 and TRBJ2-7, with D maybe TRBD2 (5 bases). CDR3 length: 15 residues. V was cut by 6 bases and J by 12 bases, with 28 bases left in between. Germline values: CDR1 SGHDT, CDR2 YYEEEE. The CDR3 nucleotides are TGTGCCAGCACCCCGGCAACTTTGGTGGACTCTGGGTGGTACTTC. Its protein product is CASTPATLVDSGWYF.

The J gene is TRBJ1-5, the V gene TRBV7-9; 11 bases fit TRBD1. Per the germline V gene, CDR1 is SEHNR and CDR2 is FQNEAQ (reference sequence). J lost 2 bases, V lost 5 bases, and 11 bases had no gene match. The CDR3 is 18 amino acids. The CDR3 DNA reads TGTGCCAGCAGCCATACTACCGGGACAGGGGGGCGCAATCAGCCCCAGCATTTT. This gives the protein CASSHTTGTGGRNQPQHF.

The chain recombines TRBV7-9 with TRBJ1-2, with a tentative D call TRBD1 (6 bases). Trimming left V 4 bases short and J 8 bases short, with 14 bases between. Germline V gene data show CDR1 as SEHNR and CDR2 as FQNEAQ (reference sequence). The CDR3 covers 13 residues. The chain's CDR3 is CASSSPLQGGYTF. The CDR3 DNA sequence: TGTGCCAGCAGCTCCCCTTTACAGGGCGGCTACACCTTC.

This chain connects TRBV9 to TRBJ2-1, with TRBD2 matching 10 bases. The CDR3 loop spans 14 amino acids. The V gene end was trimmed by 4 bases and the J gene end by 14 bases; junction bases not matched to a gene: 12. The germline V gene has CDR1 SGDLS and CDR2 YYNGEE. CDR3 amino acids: CASSPPGSGGPKFF. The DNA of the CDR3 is TGTGCCAGCAGCCCCCCGGGTAGCGGGGGGCCTAAGTTCTTC.

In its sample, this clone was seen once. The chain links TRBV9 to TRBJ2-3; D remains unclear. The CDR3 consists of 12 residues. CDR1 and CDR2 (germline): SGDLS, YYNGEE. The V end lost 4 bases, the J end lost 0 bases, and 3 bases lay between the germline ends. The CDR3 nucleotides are TGTGCCAGCAGCTCGAGCACAGATACGCAGTATTTT. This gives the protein CASSSSTDTQYF.

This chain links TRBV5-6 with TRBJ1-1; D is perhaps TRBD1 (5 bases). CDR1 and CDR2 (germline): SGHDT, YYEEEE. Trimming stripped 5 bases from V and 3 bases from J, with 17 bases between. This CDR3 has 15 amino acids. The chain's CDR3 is CASRSGLTRDTEAFF. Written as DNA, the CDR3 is TGTGCCAGCAGATCGGGACTAACTAGGGACACTGAAGCTTTCTTT.

The CDR3 sequence is CASSSGDSYTEAFF. The CDR3 coding sequence is TGCGCCAGCAGCTCGGGGGACAGCTACACTGAAGCTTTCTTT. The rearrangement links TRBV5-1 to TRBJ1-1; 7 positions match TRBD1. V shed 3 bases, J shed 3 bases, and the junction held 5 bases outside the gene matches. The CDR3 has 14 residues. Germline CDR1 SGHRS, CDR2 YFSETQ.

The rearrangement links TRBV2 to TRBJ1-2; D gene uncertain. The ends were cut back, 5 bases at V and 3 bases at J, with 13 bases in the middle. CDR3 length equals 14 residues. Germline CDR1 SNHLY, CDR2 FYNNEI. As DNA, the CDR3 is TGTGCCAGCAGTCGCCAAACTCTGGACTATGGCTACACCTTC. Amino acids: CASSRQTLDYGYTF. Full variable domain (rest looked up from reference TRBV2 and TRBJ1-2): EPEVTQTPSHQVTQMGQEVILRCVPISNHLYFYWYRQILGQKVEFLVSFYNNEISEKSEIFDDQFSVERPDGSNFTLKIRSTKLEDSAMYFCASSRQTLDYGYTFGSGTRLTVV.

The chain's CDR3 is CASSQGGLAGGSGELFF. Here the CDR3 DNA reads TGCGCCAGCAGCCAAGGAGGACTAGCGGGAGGATCCGGGGAGCTGTTTTTT. This chain uses TRBV4-1 with TRBJ2-2; TRBD2 matches 14 bases. The germline CDR1 and CDR2 sequences are MGHRA and YSYEKL. The V gene end was trimmed by 1 base and the J gene end by 6 bases; junction bases not matched to a gene: 4. This CDR3 contains 17 residues.

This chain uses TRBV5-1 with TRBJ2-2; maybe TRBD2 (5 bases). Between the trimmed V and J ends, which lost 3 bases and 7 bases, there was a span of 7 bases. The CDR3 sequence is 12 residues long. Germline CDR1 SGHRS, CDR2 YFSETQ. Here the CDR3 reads CASSYEGGELFF. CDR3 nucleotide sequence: TGCGCCAGCAGCTATGAGGGCGGGGAGCTGTTTTTT.